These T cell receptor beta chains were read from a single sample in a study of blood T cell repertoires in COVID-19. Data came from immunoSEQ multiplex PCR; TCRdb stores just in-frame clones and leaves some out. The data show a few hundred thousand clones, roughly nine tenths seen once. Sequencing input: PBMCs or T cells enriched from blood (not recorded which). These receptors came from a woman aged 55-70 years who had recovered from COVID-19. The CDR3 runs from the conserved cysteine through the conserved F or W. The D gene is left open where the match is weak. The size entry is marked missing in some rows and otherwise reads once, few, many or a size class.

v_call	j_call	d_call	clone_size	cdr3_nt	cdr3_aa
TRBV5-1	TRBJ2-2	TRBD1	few	TGCGCCAGCAGCTTGGCCGTCGTACAGGGGGACACCGGGGAGCTGTTTTTT	CASSLAVVQGDTGELFF
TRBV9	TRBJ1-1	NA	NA	TGTGCCAGCAGCGTAGCTCCGGGGGCTGAAGCTTTCTTT	CASSVAPGAEAFF
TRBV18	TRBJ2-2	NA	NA	TGTGCCAGCTCACCACCAGGACAAAGGAACACCGGGGAGCTGTTTTTT	CASSPPGQRNTGELFF
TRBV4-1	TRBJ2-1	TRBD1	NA	TGCGCCAGCAGCCAGCCGGGACAGGGGTCCTACAATGAGCAGTTCTTC	CASSQPGQGSYNEQFF
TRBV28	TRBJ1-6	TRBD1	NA	TGTGCCAGCAGACACCCGGGACAGGGGGGATCACCCCTCCACTTT	CASRHPGQGGSPLHF
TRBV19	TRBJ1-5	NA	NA	TGTGCCAGTAGCCTGGGGGGTCCATATAGCAATCAGCCCCAGCATTTT	CASSLGGPYSNQPQHF
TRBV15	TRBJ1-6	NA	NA	TGTGCCACCAGCAGAGATCGGGGGGCTTATTCACCCCTCCACTTT	CATSRDRGAYSPLHF
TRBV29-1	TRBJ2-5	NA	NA	TGCAGCGTTAGGAGTCGGGAGACCCAGTACTTC	CSVRSRETQYF
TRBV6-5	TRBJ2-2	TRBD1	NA	TGTGCCAGCAGCCCGACAGGGGGGAGAACCGGGGAGCTGTTTTTT	CASSPTGGRTGELFF
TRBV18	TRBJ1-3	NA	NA	TGTGCCAGCTCACCAGGGGCCAGCTCTGGAAACACCATATATTTT	CASSPGASSGNTIYF
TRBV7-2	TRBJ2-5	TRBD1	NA	TGTGCCAGCAGCCGCACCGGGACAGGGCAAGGGACCCAGTACTTC	CASSRTGTGQGTQYF
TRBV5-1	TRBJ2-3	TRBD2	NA	TGCGCCAGCAGCCCGGCTGGAGCGGGGGTCAGAAACACAGATACGCAGTATTTT	CASSPAGAGVRNTDTQYF
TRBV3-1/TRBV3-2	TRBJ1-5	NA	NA	TGTGCCAGCAGCCAAGGTGAGCAGCCCCAGCATTTT	CASSQGEQPQHF
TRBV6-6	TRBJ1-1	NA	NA	TGTGCCACCCATTTCACTGAAGCTTTCTTT	CATHFTEAFF
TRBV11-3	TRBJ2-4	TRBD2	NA	TGTGCCAGCAGCTTCGGACTAGCGGGGTTCCTAGCCAAAAACATTCAGTACTTC	CASSFGLAGFLAKNIQYF